The 32 T cell receptor beta chains in this list originate from one sample, sequenced in a study of human T cells and chemical hapten exposure (dated by TCRdb to the early 2020s). To prepare the library, RACE was applied. The sample was run on a NextSeq 500. TCRdb cleaned the public reads at Q25 with fastp, built clones with MiXCR and kept in-frame beta chains. One record per CDR3 amino acid sequence lists the most common genes and DNA. The table for this sample lists over 100,000 distinct CDR3 sequences; approximately 9% of them were counted only once. The top ten hold under 2% of the sample. Interpreted using the paper, the time point label stands for: healthy volunteer bleed at 2 weeks. Unfractionated whole blood was collected in Tempus Blood RNA tubes, and total RNA was extracted from that blood. The specimen was whole blood. All receptors come from a male donor in good health. Some clones in this sample may be carry-over from other donors' samples.

The rearrangement uses TRBV7-9 and TRBJ2-5, with D possibly TRBD1 on 7 matching bases. Germline CDR1 reads SEHNR; CDR2 reads FQNEAQ (reference sequence). Trimming stripped 2 bases from V and 7 bases from J, with 17 bases between. The CDR3 covers 15 residues. In DNA form, the CDR3 reads TGTGCCAGCAGCTTAACGGCCAGGGGGAGGTGGACCCAGTACTTC. Translated, it gives CASSLTARGRWTQYF.

This clonotype has more than one count but fewer than ten. The chain is built from TRBV20-1 and TRBJ2-3, with a weak D call TRBD1 (5 bases). The CDR3 consists of 14 residues. Germline V gene lookup returns CDR1 DFQATT and CDR2 SNEGSKA (reference sequence). The V end lost 3 bases, the J end lost 2 bases, and 12 bases lay between the germline ends. The CDR3 is CSASEDRDTDTQYF. As DNA, the CDR3 is TGCAGTGCTAGTGAAGACAGAGACACAGATACGCAGTATTTT.

The V call is TRBV7-2, the J call TRBJ2-2; D tentatively reads TRBD1 or TRBD2 (5 bases each). The CDR3 is made up of 17 amino acids. V was pared by 4 bases and J by 8 bases, with 23 bases between. Germline lookup yields CDR1 SGHTA and CDR2 FQGNSA. The DNA of the CDR3 is TGTGCCAGCAGCTCTCCACGGGACGCCCGATCGTCGGGGGAGCTGTTTTTT. Its protein is CASSSPRDARSSGELFF.

This clonotype was seen a few times. The gene calls are TRBV6-5 and TRBJ2-5, with 10 bases aligning to TRBD2. CDR3 size: 16 residues. CDR1 is MNHEY, CDR2 SVGAGI, per germline. V trimming: 0 bases; J trimming: 5 bases; junction bases outside the gene matches: 6. The CDR3 region has the DNA TGTGCCAGCAGTTACTCGGCTAGCGGGAGAGGGGAGACCCAGTACTTC. It codes for CASSYSASGRGETQYF.

This clonotype was counted at least ten times. The chain uses TRBV7-2 and TRBJ2-7, with no clear D. CDR3 length: 11 residues. V was clipped by 3 bases and J by 5 bases, with 5 bases between them. In germline, CDR1 is SGHTA, CDR2 FQGNSA. CDR3 in DNA: TGTGCCAGCAGCTTCGCCCACGAGCAGTACTTC. The encoded protein is CASSFAHEQYF.

The V call is TRBV5-4, the J call TRBJ2-3; 8 bases are shared with TRBD2. Unmatched junction bases numbered 2, after V lost 0 bases and J lost 5 bases. The CDR3 loop spans 14 amino acids. CDR1 is SGHNT, CDR2 YYREEE, per germline (reference sequence). The CDR3 here is CASSLGLAGDTQYF. DNA of the CDR3: TGTGCCAGCAGCTTGGGGCTAGCGGGAGATACGCAGTATTTT.

This clonotype was detected ten times or more. The chain carries TRBV6-6 and TRBJ1-1, with no clear D. Per the germline V gene, CDR1 is MNHNY and CDR2 is SVGAGI (reference sequence). The CDR3 is made up of 16 amino acids. Trimming took off 6 bases at V and 1 base at J, with 18 bases between the two ends. CDR3 nucleotides: TGTGCCAGCAGAACCTTCCCGACAAATCCGAACACTGAAGCTTTCTTT. Translation: CASRTFPTNPNTEAFF.

This clonotype was seen more than once but under ten times. V usage is TRBV20-1 and J usage is TRBJ2-7, with TRBD2 identical over 7 bases. V shed 2 bases and J 4 bases; nucleotides not matched to a gene: 5. Germline V lookup: CDR1 DFQATT, CDR2 SNEGSKA (reference sequence). This CDR3 spans 13 amino acids. CDR3 region: CSARSPSGYEQYF. The DNA for the CDR3 is TGCAGTGCTAGATCCCCTAGCGGATACGAGCAGTACTTC.

This clonotype has only a few counts. This chain joins TRBV7-2 and TRBJ2-1, with D perhaps matching TRBD1 (5 bases). CDR1 is SGHTA, CDR2 FQGNSA, per germline. With 1 base removed from V and 10 bases from J, the gap between germline ends came to 8 bases. The CDR3 contains 12 residues. The CDR3 DNA follows: TGTGCCAGCAGCTTAGTACAGGTGGAGCAGTTCTTC. Translated, it gives CASSLVQVEQFF.

The V call is TRBV2, the J call TRBJ2-4, with a possible D match to TRBD2 (7 bases). This CDR3 region has 16 residues. Trimming took 9 bases from V and 7 from J, leaving 25 bases between them. From germline, CDR1 is SNHLY and CDR2 FYNNEI. CDR3 region: CARTREGGVSGNIQYF. CDR3 nucleotide sequence: TGTGCCAGAACCCGGGAAGGGGGGGTCTCGGGGAACATTCAGTACTTC.

This clonotype has just a few counts. The genes are TRBV2 and TRBJ2-4; 10 bases are shared with TRBD1. Germline V CDR1 and CDR2: SNHLY, FYNNEI. Trimming took 8 bases from V and 3 from J; bases not matched to a gene: 7. The CDR3 is 15 amino acids. The CDR3 here is CASGGTGALKNIQYF. CDR3 DNA sequence: TGTGCCAGCGGGGGGACAGGGGCCCTCAAAAACATTCAGTACTTC.

This clonotype was found a few times. This sequence joins TRBV7-9 and TRBJ2-1, with 8 nucleotides matching TRBD1. CDR3 length equals 17 residues. Germline V gives CDR1 SEHNR, CDR2 FQNEAQ (reference sequence). V was pared by 0 bases and J by 6 bases, with 10 bases of the junction left unmatched. DNA for the CDR3: TGTGCCAGCAGCTTAGCTGTGGACAGGGAAAGGGGCAATGAGCAGTTCTTC. It yields the protein CASSLAVDRERGNEQFF.

This clonotype was seen a few times. V gene TRBV7-2 combines with J gene TRBJ2-3, with D tentatively TRBD2 (6 bases). This CDR3 has 17 amino acids. Germline V gives CDR1 SGHTA, CDR2 FQGNSA. The ends were cut back, 5 bases at V and 3 bases at J, with 21 bases in the middle. CDR3 sequence reads: CASSLNPGGTGTDTQYF. CDR3 sequence (DNA): TGTGCCAGCAGCCTAAACCCCGGGGGAACGGGGACAGATACGCAGTATTTT.

This clonotype was observed at least ten times. The V and J genes are TRBV6-2 or TRBV6-3 and TRBJ2-3; 12 positions agree with TRBD1. CDR1 and CDR2 (germline): MNHEY, SVGEGT. The CDR3 loop spans 17 amino acids. J gave up 4 bases and V 2 bases, and 7 bases lay outside the gene matches. CDR3 DNA: TGTGCCAGCAGTTACCCGCCGGGACAGGGGGCGTCAGATACGCAGTATTTT. Translating gives CASSYPPGQGASDTQYF.

The CDR3 DNA follows: TGCGCCAGCAGCTTGGGGACCGGGACTAGCGGTTTCTACGAGCAGTACTTC. It encodes CASSLGTGTSGFYEQYF. The chain couples TRBV5-1 to TRBJ2-7; 11 bases are a match to TRBD2. Trimming removed 0 bases from V and 3 bases from J; junction bases left unmatched: 8. Germline V gene sequence: CDR1 SGHRS, CDR2 YFSETQ. CDR3 length equals 17 residues.

The chain combines TRBV12-3 or TRBV12-4 with TRBJ2-5; tentatively, D is TRBD2 (5 bases). This CDR3 has 14 residues. With 6 bases removed from V and 0 bases from J, the gap between germline ends came to 11 bases. CDR3 residues: CASSQPGNQETQYF. DNA of the CDR3: TGTGCCAGCAGCCAGCCGGGGAACCAAGAGACCCAGTACTTC.

The chain links TRBV5-1 to TRBJ2-5; the match to TRBD1 covers 7 bases. Germline CDR1 is SGHRS and CDR2 is YFSETQ. Trimming took 0 bases from V and 6 from J; bases not matched to a gene: 8. The length of the CDR3 is 15 residues. The CDR3 nucleotides read TGCGCCAGCAGCTTGGCGTCAGGGGGTGGAAAGACCCAGTACTTC. The encoded protein is CASSLASGGGKTQYF.

The V call is TRBV6-1, the J call TRBJ1-1; D uncertain. The CDR3 spans 16 residues. The germline V and J ends were trimmed by 1 base and 1 base, with 13 bases remaining between them. Germline V gives CDR1 MNHNS, CDR2 SASEGT. The CDR3 reads CASSEGLAGWNTEAFF. CDR3 coding DNA: TGTGCCAGCAGTGAAGGTTTGGCAGGCTGGAACACTGAAGCTTTCTTT.

The chain joins TRBV18 to TRBJ1-5; TRBD1 might be the D (5 bases). The germline V and J ends were trimmed by 3 bases and 3 bases, with 12 bases remaining between them. CDR1 is KGHSH and CDR2 is LQKENI in the germline V gene. This CDR3 is built from 15 residues. CDR3: CASSPGQGINQPQHF. The CDR3 DNA sequence: TGTGCCAGCTCACCGGGTCAGGGAATCAATCAGCCCCAGCATTTT.

This clonotype was found many times. The rearrangement uses TRBV7-9 and TRBJ2-3; 9 bases agree with TRBD2. Germline values: CDR1 SEHNR, CDR2 FQNEAQ (reference sequence). CDR3 length: 14 amino acids. V shed 4 bases, J shed 3 bases, and the junction held 2 bases outside the gene matches. CDR3: CASSSLAGTDTQYF. CDR3 coding DNA: TGTGCCAGCAGCTCACTAGCGGGTACAGATACGCAGTATTTT.

V is TRBV5-1 and J is TRBJ2-1, with D tentatively TRBD1 (6 bases). Germline V gene lookup returns CDR1 SGHRS and CDR2 YFSETQ. The CDR3 is 17 residues long. Trimming pared 3 bases from V and 0 bases from J, leaving 16 bases between. The CDR3 nucleotides read TGCGCCAGCAGCTCCGGTCTGGGACACAGCTCCTACAATGAGCAGTTCTTC. Amino acids: CASSSGLGHSSYNEQFF.

This clonotype was detected many times. The chain recombines TRBV27 with TRBJ1-2; D perhaps matches TRBD1 (6 bases). The CDR3 extends over 17 amino acids. The V gene's germline CDR1 is MNHEY and CDR2 SMNVEV (reference sequence). Trimming left V 4 bases short and J 2 bases short, with 20 bases between. The CDR3 nucleotides read TGTGCCAGCAGTTGGCCCCCTTACAGGGACGAGAACTATGGCTACACCTTC. This sequence encodes CASSWPPYRDENYGYTF.

This chain links TRBV6-5 with TRBJ1-5; weak D call: TRBD1 (5 bases). The germline V gene has CDR1 MNHEY and CDR2 SVGAGI. Trimming removed 5 bases at V and 6 bases at J, with 17 bases between. The CDR3 has 15 residues. The CDR3 coding sequence is TGTGCCAGCAGTACGGGGGGGGGAGGAGGTCAGCCCCAGCATTTT. Translating it yields CASSTGGGGGQPQHF.

This clonotype occurred many times. The chain recombines TRBV27 with TRBJ1-2; 10 nucleotides align to TRBD1. V lost 3 bases and J lost 0; bases outside the gene matches: 10. The CDR3 is made up of 18 amino acids. Germline V gene data show CDR1 as MNHEY and CDR2 as SMNVEV (reference sequence). The chain's CDR3 is CASSFRTGGELANYGYTF. The CDR3 bases are TGTGCCAGCAGTTTTAGGACAGGGGGAGAACTTGCTAACTATGGCTACACCTTC.

The sample holds a few counts of this clonotype. V gene TRBV5-1 combines with J gene TRBJ2-7, with 10 nucleotides matching TRBD2. Germline CDR1 and CDR2: SGHRS and YFSETQ. V lost 1 base and J lost 5; bases outside the gene matches: 12. The CDR3 runs 17 residues. The CDR3 sequence is CASSLFPRTSGLNEQYF. The CDR3 bases are TGCGCCAGCAGCTTGTTTCCCCGGACTAGCGGACTTAACGAGCAGTACTTC.

This clonotype has at least ten counts. V is TRBV7-6 and J is TRBJ2-3, with D tentatively TRBD2 (6 bases). This CDR3 is 14 amino acids long. Germline V gene lookup returns CDR1 SGHVS and CDR2 FNYEAQ. V lost 1 base, J lost 1 base, and 6 bases lay in between. CDR3 in amino acids: CASSLGEGTDTQYF. The CDR3 DNA follows: TGTGCCAGCAGCTTAGGGGAGGGCACAGATACGCAGTATTTT.

V gene TRBV6-5 combines with J gene TRBJ2-7; D might be TRBD1 or TRBD2, each matching 5 bases. Trimming pared 6 bases from V and 5 bases from J, leaving 20 bases between. The CDR3 sequence is 15 residues long. In germline, CDR1 is MNHEY, CDR2 SVGAGI. The DNA of the CDR3 is TGTGCCAGCAGGTCCCCCTGGGGGTCGGGCGACGAGCAGTACTTC. This sequence encodes CASRSPWGSGDEQYF.

Only a few counts were recorded for this clonotype. The chain couples TRBV2 to TRBJ2-7; D call uncertain. Trimming took off 3 bases at V and 5 bases at J, with 11 bases between the two ends. Germline CDR1 reads SNHLY; CDR2 reads FYNNEI. The CDR3 extends over 13 amino acids. The chain's CDR3 is CASSESAVHEQYF. Written as DNA, the CDR3 is TGTGCCAGCAGTGAGTCTGCCGTCCACGAGCAGTACTTC.

This clonotype has a handful of counts. This chain joins TRBV7-9 and TRBJ1-5, with a tentative D call TRBD1 (6 bases). This CDR3 comprises 16 residues. V was pared by 5 bases and J by 4 bases, with 18 bases between. Germline V gene data show CDR1 as SEHNR and CDR2 as FQNEAQ (reference sequence). CDR3 nucleotide sequence: TGTGCCAGCAGCCCGGTCGGGCAGGGGAGGAATCAGCCCCAGCATTTT. Protein: CASSPVGQGRNQPQHF.

This clonotype has just a few counts. The V gene is TRBV10-1, the J gene TRBJ1-2; tentative D call: TRBD1 (5 bases). Trimming removed 0 bases at V and 4 bases at J, with 6 bases between. Germline CDR1 reads WNHNN; CDR2 reads SYGVQD (reference sequence). CDR3 length: 13 amino acids. CDR3 DNA: TGCGCCAGCAGTGAGTCGGGGCTCTATGGCTACACCTTC. Encoded protein: CASSESGLYGYTF.

This clonotype was seen more than once but under ten times. The rearrangement joins TRBV12-3 or TRBV12-4 to TRBJ2-2; TRBD2 aligns across 15 bases. The CDR3 runs to 16 residues. V lost 5 bases, J lost 7 bases, and 5 bases stayed unmatched. CDR3 sequence: CASSGLAGGPGGELFF. CDR3 bases: TGTGCCAGCAGTGGACTAGCGGGAGGGCCAGGCGGGGAGCTGTTTTTT.

CDR3 loop: CASSLVSAGNTEAFF. In DNA, the CDR3 is TGTGCCAGCAGCTTAGTGTCGGCGGGGAACACTGAAGCTTTCTTT. The gene calls are TRBV7-9 and TRBJ1-1; D uncertain. The CDR3 sequence is 15 residues long. CDR1 is SEHNR, CDR2 FQNEAQ, per germline (reference sequence). V was pared by 1 base and J by 1 base, with 10 bases between.